This T cell receptor (beta chain) is from a study of blood T cell repertoires in COVID-19. Across the whole study: The United States, Italy and Spain supplied acute and convalescent COVID-19 samples. PBMCs, B-cell-depleted T cells, or T cells provided the cDNA or gDNA that made up the material.

This clone was recorded once. Study processing details: It was from reference gene primer amplification that nucleated cell counts were estimated. Clones were read by immunoSEQ multiplex PCR, and TCRdb kept only the in-frame ones, dropping some. From that table come the V and J calls and clone size; the DNA was used to work out D and trimming. The sample has over 150,000 clones, 70% to 90% seen once. Germline V gene lookup returns CDR1 MNHNY and CDR2 SVGAGI (reference sequence). The CDR3 contains 16 residues. Trimming cost V 1 base and J 4 bases; bases outside gene matches: 6. This TCR was recovered from a man between 35 and 55 years old with acute or convalescent COVID-19. Sequenced: peripheral blood. This chain connects TRBV6-6 to TRBJ1-5; 8 positions agree with TRBD1. CDR3 loop: CASSYLPGGWNQPQHF. The DNA of the CDR3 is TGTGCCAGCAGTTACTTACCAGGGGGCTGGAATCAGCCCCAGCATTTT.